This entry lists 14 T cell receptor beta chains sequenced from one sample in a study of cytomegalovirus exposure and HLA in healthy donors. PCR employed 60 Vbeta and 13 Jbeta primers. Method: immunoSEQ multiplex PCR; TCRdb's copy keeps in-frame clones and lacks some. The data contain 200,000 to 300,000 clones, around four fifths of them singletons. Sequencing input: PBMCs. These receptors were obtained from a middle-aged woman in good health and CMV-seropositive.

This clone was seen a handful of times. The V call is TRBV21-1, the J call TRBJ1-1. TRBV21-1 counts as a pseudogene. The CDR3 runs to 16 residues. The chain's CDR3 is CASSKKRGARNTEAFF. CDR3 DNA: TGTGCCAGCAGCAAAAAGCGGGGGGCGAGGAACACTGAAGCTTTCTTT.

Notes on this clone: Relative to the germline gene, one junction end is altered; a read error may explain this. V and J are TRBV30 and TRBJ2-6; 8 bases line up with TRBD1. This CDR3 spans 20 amino acids. CDR1 is GTSNPN and CDR2 is SVGIG in the germline V gene (reference sequence). The CDR3 region is CAWSATRVWQGASGANGLTF. CDR3 bases: TGTGCCTGGAGTGCCACGAGGGTTTGGCAGGGGGCCTCTGGGGCCAACGGCCTGACTTTC.

The CDR3 coding sequence is TGTGCCAGCAGCGCGCCGTATAATGAGCAGTTCTTC. This codes for CASSAPYNEQFF. This chain links TRBV7-2 with TRBJ2-1; D not resolved. Germline V gene lookup returns CDR1 SGHTA and CDR2 FQGNSA. The V end was cut by 5 bases, the J end by 7 bases, with 9 bases between. This CDR3 has 12 residues.

The V gene is TRBV30, the J gene TRBJ1-5; tentative D call: TRBD1 (5 bases). V gave up 2 bases and J gave up 6 bases, with 11 bases separating them. This CDR3 is 13 amino acids long. Germline CDR1 and CDR2: GTSNPN and SVGIG (reference sequence). CDR3 sequence (DNA): TGTGCCTGGAGTAGCAGGGAAACTCAGCCCCAGCATTTT. This codes for CAWSSRETQPQHF.

The chain carries TRBV5-1 and TRBJ1-1; the D gene is possibly TRBD1 (6 bases). Per germline, CDR1 SGHRS and CDR2 YFSETQ. This CDR3 comprises 14 residues. The V gene lost 2 bases and the J gene lost 6 bases, with 14 bases spanning the gap. CDR3 protein: CASSLGQTGSEAFF. In DNA form, the CDR3 reads TGCGCCAGCAGCTTAGGACAGACCGGATCTGAAGCTTTCTTT.

This chain uses TRBV16 with TRBJ1-1; 8 nucleotides align to TRBD1. CDR3 length equals 15 residues. Germline V gene lookup returns CDR1 KGHSY and CDR2 FQNENV. The junction had 3 bases not matched to a gene; V was cut back by 2 bases and J by 1 base. The chain's CDR3 is CASSQTQGANTEAFF. The DNA for the CDR3 is TGTGCCAGCAGCCAAACCCAGGGGGCGAACACTGAAGCTTTCTTT.

The chain uses TRBV19 and TRBJ2-3; D is unclear. V was clipped by 4 bases and J by 6 bases, with 8 bases between them. This CDR3 is 12 amino acids long. From germline, CDR1 is LNHDA and CDR2 SQIVND (reference sequence). In DNA, the CDR3 is TGTGCCAGTAGTAGCGTGTCGGATACGCAGTATTTT. Its protein is CASSSVSDTQYF. Combining the CDR3 with reference TRBV19 and TRBJ2-3 gives the whole variable domain DGGITQSPKYLFRKEGQNVTLSCEQNLNHDAMYWYRQDPGQGLRLIYYSQIVNDFQKGDIAEGYSVSREKKESFPLTVTSAQKNPTAFYLCASSSVSDTQYFGPGTRLTVL.

The chain couples TRBV28 to TRBJ2-2; a possible D gene is TRBD1 (5 bases). The CDR3 runs 13 residues. CDR1 and CDR2 from the germline V gene are MDHEN and SYDVKM. Trimming took off 6 bases at V and 7 bases at J, with 12 bases between the two ends. CDR3 nucleotide sequence: TGTGCCAGCAGAGAACAGGCTATCGGGGAGCTGTTTTTT. It yields the protein CASREQAIGELFF.

This clone was seen a single time. The rearrangement uses TRBV27 and TRBJ1-2; TRBD1 agrees at 10 bases. J was trimmed by 4 bases and V by 5 bases; bases with no gene match: 7. Germline lookup yields CDR1 MNHEY and CDR2 SMNVEV (reference sequence). The CDR3 runs 15 residues. The CDR3 bases are TGTGCCAGCAGTGAGACAGGGGGCCGCCTCTATGGCTACACCTTC. Translated, it gives CASSETGGRLYGYTF.

Of note for this clone: The sample contains more than one DNA sequence encoding this CDR3. This chain uses TRBV28 with TRBJ2-7; D may be TRBD2 (6 bases). CDR1 and CDR2 from the germline V gene are MDHEN and SYDVKM. There are 12 residues in the CDR3. Trimming took off 3 bases at V and 3 bases at J, with 6 bases between the two ends. CDR3 protein: CASSLGGYEQYF. In DNA form, the CDR3 reads TGTGCCAGCAGTTTGGGGGGCTACGAGCAGTACTTC.

This clone was seen a handful of times. The rearrangement joins TRBV6-1 to TRBJ2-1; TRBD2 matches 12 bases. The junction had 0 bases not matched to a gene; V was cut back by 3 bases and J by 3 bases. CDR1 and CDR2 from the germline V gene are MNHNS and SASEGT. The CDR3 is made up of 15 amino acids. The CDR3 region is CASSETSGSYNEQFF. In DNA, the CDR3 is TGTGCCAGCAGTGAGACTAGCGGGAGCTACAATGAGCAGTTCTTC.

This clone has more than one count but fewer than ten. The genes are TRBV10-3 and TRBJ2-7, with 7 bases that match TRBD1. This CDR3 is built from 15 residues. Germline V CDR1 and CDR2: ENHRY, SYGVKD. The J segment lost 4 bases and the V segment lost 3 bases, leaving 9 bases of the junction unmatched. The CDR3 region has the DNA TGTGCCATCAGTGATGAGGGGGCGGATGGGTACGAGCAGTACTTC. Its protein is CAISDEGADGYEQYF.

This clone has only a few counts. The V gene is TRBV15, the J gene TRBJ1-2; no clear D gene. Deletions cut 5 bases from V and 2 bases from J, with 9 bases between. This CDR3 has 13 residues. Germline V gives CDR1 LNHNV, CDR2 YYDKDF (reference sequence). The CDR3 DNA is TGTGCCACCAGCCCCACGAGGAACTATGGCTACACCTTC. Protein product: CATSPTRNYGYTF. Supplemented by reference TRBV15 and TRBJ1-2, the full variable domain reads DAMVIQNPRYQVTQFGKPVTLSCSQTLNHNVMYWYQQKSSQAPKLLFHYYDKDFNNEADTPDNFQSRRPNTSFCFLDIRSPGLGDTAMYLCATSPTRNYGYTFGSGTRLTVV.

This chain joins TRBV11-2 and TRBJ1-1, with TRBD1 matching 7 bases. This CDR3 comprises 15 residues. J was trimmed by 1 base and V by 5 bases; bases with no gene match: 7. The germline V gene encodes CDR1 SGHAT and CDR2 FQNNGV. The CDR3 nucleotides are TGTGCCAGCAGCGCACAGGGACAGCGGAACACTGAAGCTTTCTTT. Its protein is CASSAQGQRNTEAFF.